Presented here are 9 T cell receptor beta chains from one specimen sequenced in a study of shared clonotypes between healthy human individuals. This table comes from immunoSEQ multiplex PCR, and its TCRdb copy is limited to in-frame clones, with some not included. The data contain fewer than 3 million clones, approximately 90% of them singletons. The sample taken for sequencing was naive CD4+ T cells from PBMCs. As to subset: CD45RA+ positively selected. The receptors originated from a young man in good health. Some clones in this sample may be carry-over from other donors' samples.

V and J are TRBV5-1 and TRBJ2-7, with TRBD2 matching 7 bases. With 5 bases clipped from V and 0 bases from J, the junction kept 11 bases outside the gene matches. The CDR3 has 16 residues. Germline-derived CDR1 and CDR2 are SGHRS and YFSETQ. This chain's CDR3 is CASSPNPSGSSYEQYF. The CDR3 region has the DNA TGCGCCAGCAGTCCAAACCCTAGCGGTAGCTCCTACGAGCAGTACTTC.

This chain uses TRBV7-8 with TRBJ2-3; 8 nucleotides agree with TRBD1. The ends lost 8 bases at V and 0 bases at J; junction bases unmatched: 4. Germline loops: CDR1 SGHVS, CDR2 FQNEAQ. The CDR3 extends over 14 amino acids. The CDR3 loop is CASATGASTDTQYF. In DNA, the CDR3 is TGTGCCAGCGCGACAGGGGCTAGCACAGATACGCAGTATTTT.

The chain employs TRBV2 and TRBJ2-7, with 8 nucleotides matching TRBD1. After removal of 3 bases from V and 3 bases from J, the junction contained 4 bases not matched to a gene. Germline lookup yields CDR1 SNHLY and CDR2 FYNNEI. The CDR3 loop spans 14 amino acids. CDR3 in amino acids: CASSDQGAVYEQYF. The CDR3 bases are TGTGCCAGCAGTGATCAGGGGGCGGTCTACGAGCAGTACTTC.

Remarks on this clone: Within the sample, other DNA sequences also encode this same CDR3. The chain uses TRBV28 and TRBJ2-7; D not certain. CDR3 size: 14 residues. Germline V CDR1 and CDR2: MDHEN, SYDVKM. Trimming shortened V by 6 bases and J by 0 bases, and 12 bases separated the two germline ends. This CDR3 is CASSPRLSSYEQYF. The CDR3 DNA sequence: TGTGCCAGCAGCCCGAGACTTAGCTCCTACGAGCAGTACTTC. Full variable domain (remainder filled in from reference TRBV28 and TRBJ2-7): DVKVTQSSRYLVKRTGEKVFLECVQDMDHENMFWYRQDPGLGLRLIYFSYDVKMKEKGDIPEGYSVSREKKERFSLILESASTNQTSMYLCASSPRLSSYEQYFGPGTRLTVT.

The chain combines TRBV27 with TRBJ1-2; TRBD1 is a possible D gene (6 bases). Germline V gene data show CDR1 as MNHEY and CDR2 as SMNVEV (reference sequence). The CDR3 loop spans 16 amino acids. With 6 bases removed from V and 4 bases from J, the gap between germline ends came to 21 bases. CDR3 region: CASRNGSPRTAYGYTF. CDR3 coding DNA: TGTGCCAGCAGGAACGGGAGCCCCCGGACAGCCTATGGCTACACCTTC.

The chain couples TRBV4-1 to TRBJ1-2; 9 bases line up with TRBD1. The germline V gene has CDR1 MGHRA and CDR2 YSYEKL. The CDR3 runs 16 residues. V was clipped by 2 bases and J by 7 bases; unmatched bases: 11. The CDR3 loop is CASSQQSGTGSRGYTF. The DNA of the CDR3 is TGCGCCAGCAGCCAACAATCCGGGACAGGGAGCCGTGGCTACACCTTC.

The rearrangement links TRBV29-1 to TRBJ1-1; D gene unclear. Trimming shortened V by 4 bases and J by 5 bases, and 14 bases separated the two germline ends. Per germline, CDR1 SQVTM and CDR2 ANQGSEA. The CDR3 covers 13 residues. The CDR3 is CSVGPYRWTEAFF. CDR3 nucleotides: TGCAGCGTTGGACCTTATAGGTGGACTGAAGCTTTCTTT.

The V gene is TRBV7-2, the J gene TRBJ2-7; the match to TRBD2 covers 12 bases. The V and J ends lost 5 bases and 2 bases, in that order; junction bases with no gene match: 10. CDR1 is SGHTA and CDR2 is FQGNSA in the germline V gene. CDR3 size: 17 residues. This chain's CDR3 is CASSRTGLAGPPYEQYF. In nucleotides, the CDR3 is TGTGCCAGCAGCCGGACGGGACTAGCGGGTCCCCCCTACGAGCAGTACTTC.

The CDR3 loop reads CASSGHEQYF. In DNA form, the CDR3 reads TGTGCCAGCAGCGGACACGAGCAGTACTTC. The rearrangement links TRBV28 to TRBJ2-5; D call uncertain. TRBJ2-7 matches the DNA end more closely, so the J call is doubtful. Germline V gives CDR1 MDHEN, CDR2 SYDVKM. The CDR3 loop spans 10 amino acids.